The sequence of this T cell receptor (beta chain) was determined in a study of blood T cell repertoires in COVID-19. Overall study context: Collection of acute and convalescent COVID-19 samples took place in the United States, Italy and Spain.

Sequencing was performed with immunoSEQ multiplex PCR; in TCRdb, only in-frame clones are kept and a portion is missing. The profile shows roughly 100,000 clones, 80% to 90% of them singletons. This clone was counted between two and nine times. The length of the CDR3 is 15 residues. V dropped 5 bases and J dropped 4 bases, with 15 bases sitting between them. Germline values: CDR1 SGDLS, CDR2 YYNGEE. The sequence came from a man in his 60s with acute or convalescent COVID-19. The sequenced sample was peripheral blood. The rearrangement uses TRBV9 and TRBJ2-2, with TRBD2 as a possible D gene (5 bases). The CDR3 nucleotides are TGTGCCAGCAGACCGTCGGGGTTCGGCACCGGGGAGCTGTTTTTT. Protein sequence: CASRPSGFGTGELFF.